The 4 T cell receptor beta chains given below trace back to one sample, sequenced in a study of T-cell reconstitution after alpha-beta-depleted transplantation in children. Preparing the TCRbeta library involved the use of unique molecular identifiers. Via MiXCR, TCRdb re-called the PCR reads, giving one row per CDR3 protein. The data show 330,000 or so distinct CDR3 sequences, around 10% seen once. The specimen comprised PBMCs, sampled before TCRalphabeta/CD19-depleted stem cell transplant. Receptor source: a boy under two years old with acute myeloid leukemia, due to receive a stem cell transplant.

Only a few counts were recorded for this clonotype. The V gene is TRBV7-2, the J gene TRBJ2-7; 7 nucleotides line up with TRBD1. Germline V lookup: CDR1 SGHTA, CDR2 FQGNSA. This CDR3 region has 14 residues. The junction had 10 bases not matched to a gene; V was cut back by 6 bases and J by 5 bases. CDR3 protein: CASRGAGGVHEQYF. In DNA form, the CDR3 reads TGTGCCAGCAGGGGTGCAGGGGGTGTCCACGAGCAGTACTTC.

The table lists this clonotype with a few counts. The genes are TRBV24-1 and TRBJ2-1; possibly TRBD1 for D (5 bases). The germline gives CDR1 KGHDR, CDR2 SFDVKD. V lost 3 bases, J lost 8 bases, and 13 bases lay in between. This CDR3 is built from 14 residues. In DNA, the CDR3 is TGTGCCACCAGTGATGTTAGTGGACACGATGAGCAGTTCTTC. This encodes CATSDVSGHDEQFF.

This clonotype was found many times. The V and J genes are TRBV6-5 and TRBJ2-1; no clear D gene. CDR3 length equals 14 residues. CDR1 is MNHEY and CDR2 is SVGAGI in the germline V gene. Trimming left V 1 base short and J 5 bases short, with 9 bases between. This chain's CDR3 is CASSYFGVHNEQFF. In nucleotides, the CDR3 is TGTGCCAGCAGTTACTTTGGGGTGCACAATGAGCAGTTCTTC.

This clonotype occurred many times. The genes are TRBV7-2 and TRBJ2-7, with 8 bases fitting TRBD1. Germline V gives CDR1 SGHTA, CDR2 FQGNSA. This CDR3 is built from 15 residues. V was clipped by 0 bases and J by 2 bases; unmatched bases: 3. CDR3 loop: CASSLARDRPYEQYF. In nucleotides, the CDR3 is TGTGCCAGCAGCTTAGCGAGGGACAGGCCCTACGAGCAGTACTTC.